This note documents a single T cell receptor (beta chain) sequence. Its recognized antigen is unknown. Base-call qualities are not available, and no considerably larger clone is one nucleotide away. The data are from a study of blood T cell repertoires in COVID-19 (dated by TCRdb to 2020 to 2021). Study-level background: The collaborator samples originated in the United States, Italy and Spain and spanned the acute and convalescent phases of COVID-19. The prospective study material was composed of cDNA or gDNA derived from T cells, B-cell-depleted T cells, or PBMCs. Deeply sampled blood TCRbeta repertoires from subjects exposed to, actively infected with, or recovered from COVID-19 were included in the dataset. The repertoires were released in a freely available public database intended as a resource for research on the immune response to SARS-CoV-2. The samples were drawn from two sources: the first 160 participants of the ongoing ImmuneRACE study, and 1,000 to 1,500 subjects contributed by 6 global collaborators. Sample metadata almost always included a de-identified subject ID, COVID-19 status, age in years and sex. Where HLA class I and class II types were available, the types were taken from metadata supplied by the sample provider, not from assay-based typing. Overall study outcomes, separate from this receptor: How much clinical and demographic metadata was included differed by source and by participant, and the metadata was provided uncurated.

TCRbeta CDR3 regions were amplified from genomic DNA using the immunoSEQ Assay, a bias-controlled multiplex PCR. The paper's data handling went like this. Nucleated cell counts per sample were estimated from amplification of reference gene primers within the assay. To quantify the absolute abundance of each unique TCRbeta CDR3 rearrangement, sequence reads were collapsed and filtered. For each sample, productive Simpson clonality was calculated as the square root of Simpson's diversity index over productive rearrangements. TCRdb obtained this table from immuneACCESS and retained in-frame rearrangements with V and J assigned. These tables miss some clones; where compared with another copy, unresolved V genes account for less than half of the shortfall, and the remainder is unexplained. The DNA was the basis for D and trimming; V, J and clone size are from that table. The sample includes tens of thousands of clones, with 91% observed a single time. The ten largest clones capture 8.6% of the sample.

The CDR3 contains 15 residues, cysteine and phenylalanine counted. Solely the CDR3 DNA is kept, with 45 bases framed from the first base. At the junction V is shortened by 0 bases and J by 3 bases; bases outside the gene matches: 2. Per the germline V gene, MNHEY is the CDR1 and SVGEGT is the CDR2. Whole blood was collected in K2EDTA tubes by collaborating institutions according to the institutions' own protocols. For TCRbeta analysis, collaborator samples were shipped as frozen whole blood, as isolated PBMCs, or as DNA extracted from either sample type. The specimen was peripheral blood. The chain joins TRBV6-2 or TRBV6-3 to TRBJ1-1, with 9 central nucleotides matching TRBD1. This clonotype was obtained from a human donor in a cohort sampled during active COVID-19. The CDR3 reads CASSYSDRGDTEAFF. The DNA sequence is as follows: TGTGCCAGCAGTTACTCAGACAGGGGGGACACTGAAGCTTTCTTT.